These 9 T cell receptor beta chains were sequenced from one sample in a study of Graves' ophthalmopathy and Graves' hyperthyroidism (dated by TCRdb to between 2018 and 2020). TCRdb shows the sequencer as Illumina HiSeq 2000. TCR beta CDR3 regions were amplified from RNA transcripts for repertoire sequencing. HTBI primers and the Qiagen OneStep RT-PCR kit were used in a first-round RT-PCR, which was followed by a second-round multiplex PCR, size selection and purification. The raw public reads went through TCRdb reprocessing: fastp at Q25, MiXCR clone calling, in-frame beta chains kept. Each CDR3 protein appears once, grouped with its most common genes and DNA. The sample contains about 740,000 distinct CDR3 sequences, approximately 40% of them found a single time. In total, the top ten clones hold approximately 43% of the sample. Sequencing was done on a sample of peripheral blood. Receptor source: an adult man with Graves' ophthalmopathy.

This clonotype was seen repeatedly, ten times or more. The chain carries TRBV7-8 and TRBJ1-6, with 7 bases lining up with TRBD1. CDR1 SGHVS and CDR2 FQNEAQ come from the germline V gene. V shed 4 bases and J 3 bases; nucleotides not matched to a gene: 12. This CDR3 is built from 18 residues. The CDR3: CASSSHTGASIYNSPLHF. The CDR3 region has the DNA TGTGCCAGCAGCTCACATACAGGGGCCAGCATCTATAATTCACCCCTCCACTTT.

V and J are TRBV7-2 and TRBJ2-5, with D maybe TRBD1 (6 bases). This CDR3 comprises 15 residues. Trimming shortened V by 1 base and J by 7 bases, and 16 bases separated the two germline ends. Germline assignment: CDR1 SGHTA and CDR2 FQGNSA. The DNA of the CDR3 is TGTGCCAGCAGCTTAGGAGGTGGGGGCTATGGGACCCAGTACTTC. It is translated as CASSLGGGGYGTQYF.

The sample holds one count of this clonotype. This could be a read error, since a much larger clone is one nucleotide away. The chain employs TRBV7-3 and TRBJ1-1, with 8 bases lining up with TRBD1. The CDR3 is made up of 13 amino acids. After removal of 2 bases from V and 6 bases from J, the junction contained 2 bases not matched to a gene. Germline V gene lookup returns CDR1 SGHTA and CDR2 FQGTGA. CDR3 loop: CASSLGTGPEAFF. DNA for the CDR3: TGTGCCAGCAGCTTAGGGACAGGCCCTGAAGCTTTCTTT.

The table lists this clonotype with many counts. The chain uses TRBV19 and TRBJ1-5; D unclear. This CDR3 region has 13 residues. V lost 3 bases to trimming and J lost 4 bases, with 7 bases between them. Germline CDR1 and CDR2: LNHDA and SQIVND (reference sequence). In DNA form, the CDR3 reads TGTGCCAGTAGTATTGGTGGGAATCAGCCCCAGCATTTT. Amino acids: CASSIGGNQPQHF.

This clonotype was picked up a small number of times. The chain is built from TRBV9 and TRBJ2-7; D unresolved. Germline values: CDR1 SGDLS, CDR2 YYNGEE. The V end was cut by 4 bases, the J end by 5 bases, with 10 bases between. The CDR3 sequence is 12 residues long. CDR3: CASSHVKDEQYF. The CDR3 nucleotides read TGTGCCAGCAGCCATGTTAAGGACGAGCAGTACTTC. The variable domain in full, completed from reference TRBV9 and TRBJ2-7, reads DSGVTQTPKHLITATGQRVTLRCSPRSGDLSVYWYQQSLDQGLQFLIQYYNGEERAKGNILERFSAQQFPDLHSELNLSSLELGDSALYFCASSHVKDEQYFGPGTRLTVT.

Of note for this clonotype: A much larger clonotype is one base distant, so this may be a read error. The rearrangement links TRBV7-8 to TRBJ2-5; the D gene could be TRBD1 or TRBD2 (6 bases each). CDR1 and CDR2 (germline): SGHVS, FQNEAQ. The CDR3 is 13 residues long. The CDR3 loop is CACSVRGRETQYF. The DNA of the CDR3 is TGTGCCTGCAGCGTCCGGGGGCGAGAGACCCAGTACTTC.

The sample holds many counts of this clonotype. The chain uses TRBV2 and TRBJ2-5; the match to TRBD2 covers 9 bases. Germline loops: CDR1 SNHLY, CDR2 FYNNEI. V shed 7 bases and J 2 bases; nucleotides not matched to a gene: 11. This CDR3 comprises 16 residues. The CDR3 reads CASIRLAVSIQETQYF. DNA of the CDR3: TGTGCCAGCATTCGACTAGCGGTGTCGATACAAGAGACCCAGTACTTC.

The genes are TRBV7-2 and TRBJ2-2, with TRBD2 matching over 8 bases. Per germline, CDR1 SGHTA and CDR2 FQGNSA. The CDR3 extends over 14 amino acids. V shed 6 bases, J shed 8 bases, and the junction held 8 bases outside the gene matches. CDR3 protein: CASSFRGGRGELFF. CDR3 coding DNA: TGTGCCAGCAGTTTTCGGGGGGGCCGTGGGGAGCTGTTTTTT. Complete variable domain (other parts from reference TRBV7-2 and TRBJ2-2): GAGVSQSPSNKVTEKGKDVELRCDPISGHTALYWYRQSLGQGLEFLIYFQGNSAPDKSGLPSDRFSAERTGGSVSTLTIQRTQQEDSAVYLCASSFRGGRGELFFGEGSRLTVL.

The chain uses TRBV2 and TRBJ1-1, with D unresolved. V was trimmed by 2 bases and J by 0 bases, leaving 7 bases between them. Germline V CDR1 and CDR2: SNHLY, FYNNEI. The CDR3 sequence is 14 residues long. The CDR3 region is CASSENSLNTEAFF. DNA of the CDR3: TGTGCCAGCAGTGAAAACAGCCTGAACACTGAAGCTTTCTTT.